This is a list of T cell receptor beta chains from one sample in a study of shared clonotypes between healthy human individuals. TCRdb's table, derived via immunoSEQ multiplex PCR, lists solely in-frame clones and lacks some. Among millions of clones listed, about 92% were seen once. The specimen was naive CD4+ T cells from PBMCs. These receptors came from a man between 18 and 35 years old in good health. Some clones in this sample may be carry-over from other donors' samples. Each CDR3 is given with its conserved first and last residue. The D gene is left open where the match is weak. Expanded clones get a size class; other rows say once, few or many, or leave the size out.

TRBD1,few,TRBV30,TRBJ2-5,CAWSWTGGQETQYF,TGTGCCTGGAGTTGGACAGGCGGTCAAGAGACCCAGTACTTC
TRBD1,few,TRBV29-1,TRBJ1-5,CSAGTGGNQPQHF,TGCAGCGCCGGGACAGGGGGCAATCAGCCCCAGCATTTT
-,-,TRBV6-1,TRBJ1-5,CASSELGRAGNQPQHF,TGTGCCAGCAGTGAATTGGGACGGGCCGGCAATCAGCCCCAGCATTTT
TRBD1,-,TRBV5-1,TRBJ2-1,CASSSGQGVREQFF,TGCGCCAGCAGCTCAGGACAGGGAGTAAGGGAGCAGTTCTTC
-,-,TRBV5-6,TRBJ2-3,CASSYVARADTQYF,TGTGCCAGCAGTTACGTAGCGCGGGCAGATACGCAGTATTTT
TRBD2,-,TRBV7-2,TRBJ2-7,CASSPWTSGRAHEQYF,TGTGCCAGCAGCCCCTGGACTAGCGGGAGGGCGCACGAGCAGTACTTC
-,-,TRBV9,TRBJ2-7,CASSPTSLGREGEIYEQYF,TGTGCCAGCAGCCCTACGTCATTAGGAAGAGAGGGTGAGATCTACGAGCAGTACTTC
TRBD1,-,TRBV4-1,TRBJ1-5,CASSPGTGNQPQHF,TGCGCCAGCAGCCCCGGGACAGGGAATCAGCCCCAGCATTTT
-,once,TRBV5-6,TRBJ1-5,CASSSGDGNQPQHF,TGTGCCAGCAGCTCGGGGGACGGCAATCAGCCCCAGCATTTT
-,-,TRBV30,TRBJ1-3,CAWALGGGRSSGNTIYF,TGTGCCTGGGCACTCGGGGGGGGCAGGAGCTCTGGAAACACCATATATTTT
TRBD2,-,TRBV2,TRBJ2-1,CASSVSRATSGAYNEQFF,TGTGCCAGCAGTGTTTCTCGGGCGACTAGCGGAGCCTACAATGAGCAGTTCTTC
-,-,TRBV20-1,TRBJ1-1,CSAEDPEAFF,TGCAGTGCCGAGGACCCTGAAGCTTTCTTT
-,-,TRBV29-1,TRBJ2-5,CSVGAEPARETQYF,TGCAGCGTTGGGGCGGAACCTGCTAGAGAGACCCAGTACTTC
-,once,TRBV7-6,TRBJ2-5,CASSLGDTQETQYF,TGTGCCAGCAGCTTAGGAGACACGCAAGAGACCCAGTACTTC
-,-,TRBV14,TRBJ1-4,CASSRAGRPEKLFF,TGTGCCAGCTCCAGGGCAGGGAGGCCTGAAAAACTGTTTTTT
-,few,TRBV10-3,TRBJ1-5,CAISEPGQPQHF,TGTGCCATCAGTGAGCCTGGTCAGCCCCAGCATTTT
TRBD2,-,TRBV5-4,TRBJ2-7,CASSPGLAGDLGQYF,TGTGCCAGCAGTCCCGGACTAGCGGGAGATCTCGGGCAGTACTTC
-,-,TRBV6-6,TRBJ2-7,CASSTSGITYEQYF,TGTGCCAGCAGTACAAGTGGAATCACCTACGAGCAGTACTTC
-,once,TRBV7-2,TRBJ1-4,CASSWGRGTNEKLFF,TGTGCCAGCAGCTGGGGTCGGGGAACTAATGAAAAACTGTTTTTT
TRBD2,-,TRBV6-1,TRBJ2-7,CASSEGTSGRTYEQYF,TGTGCCAGCAGTGAAGGGACTAGCGGGAGAACCTACGAGCAGTACTTC
-,-,TRBV7-2,TRBJ2-5,CASSLALAFQGETQYF,TGTGCCAGCAGCTTAGCGTTGGCTTTCCAAGGGGAGACCCAGTACTTC
-,-,TRBV9,TRBJ2-3,CASTEVGGTDTQYF,TGTGCCAGCACGGAAGTAGGCGGCACAGATACGCAGTATTTT
TRBD2,-,TRBV5-1,TRBJ2-7,CASSILAGAIYEQYF,TGCGCCAGCAGCATACTAGCGGGAGCCATCTACGAGCAGTACTTC
-,-,TRBV5-6,TRBJ2-7,CASSPGSREQYF,TGTGCCAGCAGCCCCGGTTCGCGCGAGCAGTACTTC
-,-,TRBV6-6,TRBJ2-5,CASSYSEGMETQYF,TGTGCCAGCAGTTATAGCGAGGGGATGGAGACCCAGTACTTC
TRBD2,-,TRBV30,TRBJ2-1,CAWSGNSGRESYNEQFF,TGTGCCTGGAGTGGGAATAGCGGGAGAGAATCCTACAATGAGCAGTTCTTC
-,-,TRBV18,TRBJ2-5,CASSPSGTQPQETQYF,TGTGCCAGCTCACCATCGGGGACTCAACCCCAAGAGACCCAGTACTTC
-,-,TRBV19,TRBJ2-7,CASSIEERSYEQYF,TGTGCCAGTAGTATAGAAGAACGGAGCTACGAGCAGTACTTC
-,-,TRBV9,TRBJ2-1,CASSVTITSYNEQFF,TGTGCCAGCAGCGTAACGATTACCTCCTACAATGAGCAGTTCTTC
TRBD2,-,TRBV19,TRBJ2-1,CASKRASGDNEQFF,TGTGCCAGTAAACGAGCTAGCGGGGACAATGAGCAGTTCTTC
-,-,TRBV18,TRBJ2-3,CASSPIASTDTQYF,TGTGCCAGCTCACCGATCGCTAGCACAGATACGCAGTATTTT
-,-,TRBV5-6,TRBJ2-3,CASNNRPSTDTQYF,TGTGCCAGCAACAATCGTCCCAGCACAGATACGCAGTATTTT
TRBD1,-,TRBV9,TRBJ2-3,CASSITGADTQYF,TGTGCCAGCAGCATTACAGGGGCAGATACGCAGTATTTT
-,-,TRBV6-1,TRBJ2-1,CASADPDEQFF,TGTGCCAGCGCAGACCCGGATGAGCAGTTCTTC
TRBD1,-,TRBV28,TRBJ1-1,CASFRDRVATEAFF,TGTGCCAGCTTCCGGGACAGGGTAGCCACTGAAGCTTTCTTT
TRBD2,-,TRBV6-1,TRBJ2-7,CASSLIAGGPYEQYF,TGTGCCAGCAGTCTAATAGCGGGAGGGCCGTACGAGCAGTACTTC
TRBD1,-,TRBV18,TRBJ2-1,CASSQNRGRNNEQFF,TGTGCCAGCTCACAAAACAGGGGGCGAAACAATGAGCAGTTCTTC
-,-,TRBV5-1,TRBJ1-2,CASSLGGPGAYGYTF,TGCGCCAGCAGCTTGGGGGGACCCGGTGCCTATGGCTACACCTTC
-,-,TRBV5-4,TRBJ2-5,CASSLPGAETQYF,TGTGCCAGCAGCTTGCCTGGGGCAGAGACCCAGTACTTC
-,-,TRBV7-8,TRBJ1-1,CASSPGRTVVEAFF,TGTGCCAGCAGCCCTGGACGGACGGTGGTTGAAGCTTTCTTT
-,-,TRBV5-1,TRBJ2-3,CASSSGAGSTDTQYF,TGCGCCAGCAGCTCTGGAGCGGGTAGCACAGATACGCAGTATTTT
-,-,TRBV6-5,TRBJ2-7,CASTLTRDRFYEQYF,TGTGCCAGCACCCTTACTCGGGACCGCTTCTACGAGCAGTACTTC
TRBD1,-,TRBV29-1,TRBJ2-4,CSVKGAELKNIQYF,TGCAGCGTCAAGGGGGCCGAGCTCAAAAACATTCAGTACTTC
TRBD2,-,TRBV11-2,TRBJ2-7,CASSLRGEAYEQYF,TGTGCCAGCAGCTTGCGGGGGGAAGCTTACGAGCAGTACTTC
TRBD2,-,TRBV7-2,TRBJ2-7,CASSLGLAGGEQYF,TGTGCCAGCAGCTTAGGACTAGCGGGAGGCGAGCAGTACTTC
TRBD1,once,TRBV2,TRBJ2-7,CASRRQGNEQYF,TGTGCCAGCAGGAGACAGGGGAACGAGCAGTACTTC
-,-,TRBV28,TRBJ2-7,CASSLDRYEQYF,TGTGCCAGCAGCTTAGACAGATACGAGCAGTACTTC